The clone carrying this T cell receptor beta chain was seen more than once but under ten times. Its antigen is unknown. CDR1 and CDR2 (germline): GTSNPN, SVGIG (reference sequence). The CDR3 extends over 15 amino acids. The V gene lost 2 bases and the J gene lost 1 base, with 12 bases spanning the gap. The assay was run at deep level. Method: immunoSEQ multiplex PCR; TCRdb's copy keeps in-frame clones and lacks some. The profile shows about 670,000 clones, 55% to 75% of them singletons. The data stem from a study of shared clonotypes between healthy human individuals. Study-wide context: Three plates were used per donor for CD4 naive, three for CD4 memory, two for CD8 naive and one for CD8 memory. General study findings and limits: Despite large depth, rarefaction showed incomplete sorted-subset sequencing.

This chain joins TRBV30 and TRBJ1-5; D possibly corresponds to TRBD1 (6 bases). Specimen: memory CD4+ T cells sorted from blood. Subset indicated: CD45RA-negative fraction. The sequence was collected from a woman in her twenties or thirties in good health. This CDR3 reads CAWSFGQSSNQPQHF. The CDR3 nucleotides read TGTGCCTGGAGTTTTGGACAGTCGAGCAATCAGCCCCAGCATTTT.